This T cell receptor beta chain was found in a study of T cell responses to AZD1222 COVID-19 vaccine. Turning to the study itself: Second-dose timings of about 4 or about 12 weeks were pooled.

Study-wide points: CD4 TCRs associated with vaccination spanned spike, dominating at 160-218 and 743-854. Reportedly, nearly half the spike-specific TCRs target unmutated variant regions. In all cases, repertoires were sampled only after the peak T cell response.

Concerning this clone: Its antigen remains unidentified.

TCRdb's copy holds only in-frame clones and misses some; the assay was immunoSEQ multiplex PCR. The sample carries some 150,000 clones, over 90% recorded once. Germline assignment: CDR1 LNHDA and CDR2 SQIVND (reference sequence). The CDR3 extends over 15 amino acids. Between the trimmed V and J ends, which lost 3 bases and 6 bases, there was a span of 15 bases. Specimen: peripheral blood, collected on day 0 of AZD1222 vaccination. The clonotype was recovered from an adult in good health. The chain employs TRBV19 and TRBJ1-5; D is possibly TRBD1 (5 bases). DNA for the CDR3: TGTGCCAGTAGTATGGTTGAGGGGAGAAGTCAGCCCCAGCATTTT. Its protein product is CASSMVEGRSQPQHF.